This TCR beta chain came from a study of blood T cell repertoires in COVID-19. Study context: Researchers got acute and convalescent COVID-19 samples from the United States, Italy and Spain. T cells, B-cell-depleted T cells, or PBMCs provided the cDNA or gDNA that served as material.

Germline loops: CDR1 MDHEN, CDR2 SYDVKM. Germline trimming cut 6 bases from V and 7 bases from J; bases unmatched to any gene: 14. The CDR3 totals 16 residues. Original data processing: Using reference gene primer amplification, nucleated cell counts were estimated. The assay was immunoSEQ multiplex PCR, and TCRdb's table has in-frame clones only and misses some. That table gives V, J and clone size, and the DNA gave D and trimming. In the table there are more than 50,000 clones, 90% of which are singletons. This chain joins TRBV28 and TRBJ1-3; 8 bases are a match to TRBD1. The sequencing sample was made of peripheral blood. The receptor comes from a man aged 55 to 69 with active COVID-19. The CDR3 loop reads CASRSGTGDSRNTIYF. The CDR3 nucleotides read TGTGCCAGCAGGTCCGGGACAGGCGATTCGAGGAACACCATATATTTT.